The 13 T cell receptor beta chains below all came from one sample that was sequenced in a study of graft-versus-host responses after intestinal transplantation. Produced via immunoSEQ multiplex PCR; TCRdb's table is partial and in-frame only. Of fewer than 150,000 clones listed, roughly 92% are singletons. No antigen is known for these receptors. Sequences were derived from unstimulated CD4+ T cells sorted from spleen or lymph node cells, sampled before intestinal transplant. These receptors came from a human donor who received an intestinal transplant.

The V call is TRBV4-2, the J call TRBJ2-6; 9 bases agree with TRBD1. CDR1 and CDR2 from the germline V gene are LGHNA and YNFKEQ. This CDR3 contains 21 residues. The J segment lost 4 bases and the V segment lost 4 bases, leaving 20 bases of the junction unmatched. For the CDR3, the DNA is TGTGCCAGCAGCCTAAAGTTTATCGACCGGGACAGGGTGTCAGGGGCCAACGTCCTGACTTTC. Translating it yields CASSLKFIDRDRVSGANVLTF.

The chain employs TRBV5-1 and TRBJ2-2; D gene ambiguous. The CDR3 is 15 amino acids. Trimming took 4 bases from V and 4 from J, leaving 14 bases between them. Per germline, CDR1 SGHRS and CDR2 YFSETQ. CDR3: CASSQSSRTTGELFF. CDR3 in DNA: TGCGCCAGCAGCCAGAGCTCTAGGACCACCGGGGAGCTGTTTTTT. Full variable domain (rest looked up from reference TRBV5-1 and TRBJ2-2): KAGVTQTPRYLIKTRGQQVTLSCSPISGHRSVSWYQQTPGQGLQFLFEYFSETQRNKGNFPGRFSGRQFSNSRSEMNVSTLELGDSALYLCASSQSSRTTGELFFGEGSRLTVL.

The CDR3 DNA reads as TGTGCCAGCACCCAACTAGCGGGGGCGGAGACCCAGTACTTC. Translated: CASTQLAGAETQYF. V gene TRBV7-9 combines with J gene TRBJ2-5, with TRBD2 matching over 11 bases. The CDR3 covers 14 residues. Germline loops: CDR1 SEHNR, CDR2 FQNEAQ (reference sequence). The junction had 6 bases not matched to a gene; V was cut back by 7 bases and J by 5 bases.

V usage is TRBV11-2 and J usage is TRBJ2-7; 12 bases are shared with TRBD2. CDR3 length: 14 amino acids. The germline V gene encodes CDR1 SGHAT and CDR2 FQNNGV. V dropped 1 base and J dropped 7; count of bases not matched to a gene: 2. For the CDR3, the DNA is TGTGCCAGCAGCTTAGCACTAGCGGGGGGAGAGCAGTACTTC. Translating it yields CASSLALAGGEQYF.

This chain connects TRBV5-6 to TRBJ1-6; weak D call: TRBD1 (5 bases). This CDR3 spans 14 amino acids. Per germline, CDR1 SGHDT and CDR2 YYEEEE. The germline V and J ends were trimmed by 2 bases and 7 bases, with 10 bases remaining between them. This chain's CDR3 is CASSFRAGNSPLHF. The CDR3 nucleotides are TGTGCCAGCAGCTTCAGGGCTGGGAATTCACCCCTCCACTTT.

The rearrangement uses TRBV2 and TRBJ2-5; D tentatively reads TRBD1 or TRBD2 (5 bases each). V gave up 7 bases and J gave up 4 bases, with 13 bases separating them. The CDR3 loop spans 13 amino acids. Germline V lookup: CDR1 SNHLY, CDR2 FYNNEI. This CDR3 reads CASIRDLRETQYF. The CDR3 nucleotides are TGTGCCAGCATCCGGGACCTCCGAGAGACCCAGTACTTC.

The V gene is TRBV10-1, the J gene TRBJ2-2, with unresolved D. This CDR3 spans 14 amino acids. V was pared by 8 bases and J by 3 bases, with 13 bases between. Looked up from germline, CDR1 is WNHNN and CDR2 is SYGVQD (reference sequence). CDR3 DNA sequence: TGCGCCAGCCGCCGAGAGTATCACACCGGGGAGCTGTTTTTT. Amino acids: CASRREYHTGELFF.

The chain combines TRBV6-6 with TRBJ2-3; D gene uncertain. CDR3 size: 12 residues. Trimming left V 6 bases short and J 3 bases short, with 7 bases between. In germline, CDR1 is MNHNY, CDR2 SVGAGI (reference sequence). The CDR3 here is CASSESTDTQYF. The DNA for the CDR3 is TGTGCCAGCAGCGAATCAACAGATACGCAGTATTTT.

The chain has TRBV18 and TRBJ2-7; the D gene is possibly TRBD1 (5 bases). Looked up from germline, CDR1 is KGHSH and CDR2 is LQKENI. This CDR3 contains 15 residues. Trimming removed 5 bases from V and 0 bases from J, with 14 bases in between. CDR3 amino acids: CASSKTGKDSYEQYF. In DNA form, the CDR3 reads TGTGCCAGCTCAAAAACAGGAAAGGACTCCTACGAGCAGTACTTC. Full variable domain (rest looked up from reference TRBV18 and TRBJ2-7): NAGVMQNPRHLVRRRGQEARLRCSPMKGHSHVYWYRQLPEEGLKFMVYLQKENIIDESGMPKERFSAEFPKEGPSILRIQQVVRGDSAAYFCASSKTGKDSYEQYFGPGTRLTVT.

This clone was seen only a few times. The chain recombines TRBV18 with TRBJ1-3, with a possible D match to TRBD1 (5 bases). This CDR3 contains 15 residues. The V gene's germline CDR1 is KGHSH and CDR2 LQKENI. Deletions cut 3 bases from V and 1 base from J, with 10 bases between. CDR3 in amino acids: CASSPNRRSGNTIYF. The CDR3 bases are TGTGCCAGCTCACCGAACAGGAGATCTGGAAACACCATATATTTT.

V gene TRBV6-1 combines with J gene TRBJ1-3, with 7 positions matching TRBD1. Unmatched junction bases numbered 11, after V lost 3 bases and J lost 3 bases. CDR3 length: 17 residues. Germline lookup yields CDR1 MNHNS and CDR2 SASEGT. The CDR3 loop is CASSDEGNTGDGNTIYF. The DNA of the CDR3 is TGTGCCAGCAGTGACGAAGGCAACACAGGGGATGGAAACACCATATATTTT.

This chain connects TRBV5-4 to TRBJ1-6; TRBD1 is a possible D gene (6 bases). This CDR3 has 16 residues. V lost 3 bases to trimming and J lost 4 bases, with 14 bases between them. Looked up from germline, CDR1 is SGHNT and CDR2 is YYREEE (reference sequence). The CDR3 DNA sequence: TGTGCCAGCAGCTCCCCCCAGGGGAGATATAATTCACCCCTCCACTTT. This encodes CASSSPQGRYNSPLHF.

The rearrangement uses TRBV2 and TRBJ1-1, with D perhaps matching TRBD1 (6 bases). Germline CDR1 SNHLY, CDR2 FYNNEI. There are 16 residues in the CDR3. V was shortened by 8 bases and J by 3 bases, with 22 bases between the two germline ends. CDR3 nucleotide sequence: TGTGCCAGCGGGAACAGGGAGGGGTTCGGGGACACTGAAGCTTTCTTT. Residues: CASGNREGFGDTEAFF.